This T cell receptor (beta chain) was captured by sequencing in a study of T cell repertoires in MIS-A myocarditis (dated 2022 in TCRdb). With respect to this clone: The antigen it binds to is not known. Nothing much larger sits one base from this clone, and base qualities are not available.

The immunoSEQ bias-controlled multiplex PCR was used to amplify TCRbeta CDR3 regions, which were then sequenced at high throughput. On the study's bioinformatics: The immunoSEQ vendor pipeline collapsed and filtered the CDR3 sequences so that the abundance and frequency of each unique TCRbeta CDR3 could be quantified. Dominant CDR3 amino acid sequences were clustered with SARS-CoV-2-specific ImmuneCODE TCRbeta sequences by CD-HIT using a 90% global sequence identity threshold. Clones with frequencies of 0.1 to 1 were classed as hyperexpanded, and 0.01 to 0.1 as large. The CDR3 amino acid sequences and the V and J gene assignments of the dominant clones were confirmed with MiXCR. The R stringdist package was used to compute Levenshtein distances between the patient clonotypes and the ImmuneCODE hits. TCRdb carries this immuneACCESS record with in-frame sequences only. Its versions omit some clonotypes, under half of them owing to an unresolved V gene in the studies checked, with the rest unexplained. V and J calls and clone size are as listed in that table; D and trimming were resolved from the DNA. The sample table records about 6,600 clones; around 73% of these occur just once. Approximately 18% of the sample is in the top ten clones.

The QIAamp DNA FFPE kit was used to extract genomic DNA from formalin-fixed paraffin-embedded autopsy tissue. The sequenced sample was right inferior lung lobe tissue obtained at autopsy. The receptor was derived from a man in his late teens or twenties with fulminant myocarditis from multisystem inflammatory syndrome in adults (MIS-A) after COVID-19.

The DNA is TGTGCCAGCAGTTACGATGGTGAGCAGTTCTTC. This yields the protein CASSYDGEQFF. The rearrangement combines TRBV6-2 or TRBV6-3 with TRBJ2-1; no D segment can be confidently identified. Per the germline V gene, MNHEY is the CDR1 and SVGEGT is the CDR2. A distance of 5 bases separates the germline ends of V and J, which lose 2 bases and 9 bases respectively. From the cysteine up to the phenylalanine, the CDR3 has a length of 11 residues. The entry retains the CDR3 DNA only, 33 bases that are in frame from base 1.